The entry below gives a single TCR beta chain sequence along with its context. The entry originates in a study of T cell changes during pregnancy in multiple sclerosis. Here immunoSEQ multiplex PCR was the method, and the copy in TCRdb shows in-frame clones only, minus some. The sample shows tens of thousands of clones, more than 85% of them seen only once. This TCR was recovered from a female donor with multiple sclerosis, enrolled in a pregnancy study. This specimen consisted of CD8+ T cells from peripheral blood mononuclear cells, obtained in the third trimester of pregnancy.

The CDR3 DNA follows: TGTGCCAGCAGCGTAGCTACAGGGGTCCCGAACACCGGGGAGCTGTTTTTT. It specifies CASSVATGVPNTGELFF. V usage is TRBV9 and J usage is TRBJ2-2, with 7 bases lining up with TRBD1. Germline V gives CDR1 SGDLS, CDR2 YYNGEE. The CDR3 spans 17 residues. V lost 0 bases, J lost 0 bases, and 5 bases stayed unmatched.